The 20 T cell receptor beta chains below all came from one sample that was sequenced in a study of monozygotic twins with inflammatory bowel disease. TCRdb re-called the 5' RACE reads, yielding one record per CDR3 amino acid sequence without DNA. This table lists about 160,000 distinct CDR3 sequences. Source material: blood. These receptors all stem from a human donor with ulcerative colitis or Crohn's disease, or a healthy co-twin of an affected twin (not recorded which).

The chain has TRBV11-2 and TRBJ2-7; TCRdb reports TRBD1, a call that lacks DNA to check it against. This CDR3 is built from 13 residues. Germline V gene data show CDR1 as SGHAT and CDR2 as FQNNGV. CDR3 region: CASSLEGDYEQYF.

This rearrangement joins TRBV27 to TRBJ2-1; TCRdb's D call, TRBD1, is unchecked because there is no DNA. Germline loops: CDR1 MNHEY, CDR2 SMNVEV (reference sequence). This CDR3 has 13 amino acids. CDR3 region: CASSFPGEYEQFF.

J is TRBJ2-7 and V is TRBV5-1; TCRdb outputs TRBD1, but without DNA this stays unchecked. Germline CDR1 SGHRS, CDR2 YFSETQ. The CDR3 has 12 residues. This CDR3 reads CASRRGSYEQYF.

V is TRBV10-3 and J is TRBJ1-5. This CDR3 has 15 residues. CDR1 and CDR2 from the germline V gene are ENHRY and SYGVKD. The chain's CDR3 is CAISELGEANQPQHF.

The V call is TRBV28, the J call TRBJ2-5; TCRdb selects TRBD2, and the lack of DNA leaves this call unchecked. The germline V gene has CDR1 MDHEN and CDR2 SYDVKM. This CDR3 has 15 residues. This chain's CDR3 is CASRLAGGPGETQYF.

V gene TRBV4-3 combines with J gene TRBJ2-5; TCRdb gives TRBD1 as the D gene, but with no DNA this cannot be confirmed. CDR3 length equals 12 residues. CDR1 LGHNA and CDR2 YSLEER come from the germline V gene. This chain's CDR3 is CASSQGDETQYF.

CDR3 region: CASSAEGSGNQPQHF. The gene calls are TRBV5-1 and TRBJ1-5. The germline V gene has CDR1 SGHRS and CDR2 YFSETQ. CDR3 length: 15 residues.

The J gene is TRBJ2-7, the V gene TRBV5-4; without DNA, the TCRdb call of TRBD1 cannot be checked. CDR1 and CDR2 (germline): SGHNT, YYREEE (reference sequence). The CDR3 covers 15 residues. This CDR3 is CASSLDRTLSYEQYF.

V and J are TRBV20-1 and TRBJ2-1. CDR1 and CDR2 (germline): DFQATT, SNEGSKA (reference sequence). This CDR3 spans 14 amino acids. CDR3 in amino acids: CSASIPSGYNEQFF.

V and J are TRBV5-1 and TRBJ1-1; TCRdb designates TRBD1, a call that cannot be tested without DNA. The length of the CDR3 is 14 residues. Germline CDR1 SGHRS, CDR2 YFSETQ. This CDR3 reads CASSLEGGNTEAFF.

The chain employs TRBV7-3 and TRBJ2-1; TCRdb indicates TRBD1, and absent DNA this call remains unverified. The CDR3 extends over 15 amino acids. Germline loops: CDR1 SGHTA, CDR2 FQGTGA. CDR3 sequence: CASSLIAGPGNEQFF.

The chain has TRBV29-1 and TRBJ2-1; TCRdb indicates TRBD2, and absent DNA this call remains unverified. Looked up from germline, CDR1 is SQVTM and CDR2 is ANQGSEA. The CDR3 contains 14 residues. The CDR3 loop is CSVRLAGVFNEQFF.

J is TRBJ1-5 and V is TRBV4-2; TCRdb's assignment of TRBD1 cannot be checked, as there is no DNA. The CDR3 is 15 amino acids. Germline values: CDR1 LGHNA, CDR2 YNFKEQ. The CDR3 protein is CASSQDGQAGQPQHF.

The chain recombines TRBV5-1 with TRBJ2-7; with no DNA, the TCRdb D assignment of TRBD1 cannot be verified. The CDR3 sequence is 15 residues long. CDR1 and CDR2 (germline): SGHRS, YFSETQ. This CDR3 is CASSTPTGTAYEQYF.

The chain combines TRBV28 with TRBJ1-1; the D gene TCRdb calls, TRBD1, cannot be checked with no DNA. This CDR3 has 14 residues. Looked up from germline, CDR1 is MDHEN and CDR2 is SYDVKM. This chain's CDR3 is CASSFTDSYTEAFF.

This sequence joins TRBV28 and TRBJ2-5; TCRdb selects TRBD2, and the lack of DNA leaves this call unchecked. Germline V gives CDR1 MDHEN, CDR2 SYDVKM. The CDR3 contains 15 residues. CDR3 loop: CASSFPGLTVETQYF.

This chain links TRBV15 with TRBJ2-1; TCRdb picks TRBD1, but there is no DNA to check that call. Per the germline V gene, CDR1 is LNHNV and CDR2 is YYDKDF (reference sequence). The CDR3 is 15 amino acids. The CDR3 spells CATSRVRGGYGEQFF. Full variable domain (missing parts from reference TRBV15 and TRBJ2-1): DAMVIQNPRYQVTQFGKPVTLSCSQTLNHNVMYWYQQKSSQAPKLLFHYYDKDFNNEADTPDNFQSRRPNTSFCFLDIRSPGLGDTAMYLCATSRVRGGYGEQFFGPGTRLTVL.

The chain's CDR3 is CASSIIGTGGNQPQHF. The rearrangement joins TRBV19 to TRBJ1-5; TCRdb's assignment of TRBD1 cannot be checked, as there is no DNA. This CDR3 is 16 amino acids long. From germline, CDR1 is LNHDA and CDR2 SQIVND (reference sequence).

CDR3 region: CASSSYSGQETQYF. V gene TRBV4-2 combines with J gene TRBJ2-5; absent DNA, TCRdb's TRBD2 call cannot be checked. Per the germline V gene, CDR1 is LGHNA and CDR2 is YNFKEQ. This CDR3 comprises 14 residues.

The chain employs TRBV7-3 and TRBJ2-5; TCRdb indicates TRBD1, and absent DNA this call remains unverified. The CDR3 runs 13 residues. Germline V CDR1 and CDR2: SGHTA, FQGTGA. CDR3: CASSSTGRETQYF.